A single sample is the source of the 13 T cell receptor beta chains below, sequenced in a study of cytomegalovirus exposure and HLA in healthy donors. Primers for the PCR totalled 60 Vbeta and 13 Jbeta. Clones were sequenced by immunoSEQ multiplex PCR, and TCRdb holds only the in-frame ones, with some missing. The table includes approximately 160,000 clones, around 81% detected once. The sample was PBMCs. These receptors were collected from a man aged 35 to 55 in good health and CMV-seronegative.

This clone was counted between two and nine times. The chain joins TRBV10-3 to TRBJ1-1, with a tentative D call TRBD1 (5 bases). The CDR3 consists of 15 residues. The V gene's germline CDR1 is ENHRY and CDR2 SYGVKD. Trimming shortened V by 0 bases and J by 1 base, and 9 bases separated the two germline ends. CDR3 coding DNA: TGTGCCATCAGTGAGTCGGGGGGACGGAACACTGAAGCTTTCTTT. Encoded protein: CAISESGGRNTEAFF.

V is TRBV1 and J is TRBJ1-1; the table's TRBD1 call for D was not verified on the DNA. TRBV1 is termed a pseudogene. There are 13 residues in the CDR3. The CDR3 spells CTINVQMNTEAFF. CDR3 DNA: TGCACCATCAACGTCCAGATGAACACTGAAGCTTTCTTT.

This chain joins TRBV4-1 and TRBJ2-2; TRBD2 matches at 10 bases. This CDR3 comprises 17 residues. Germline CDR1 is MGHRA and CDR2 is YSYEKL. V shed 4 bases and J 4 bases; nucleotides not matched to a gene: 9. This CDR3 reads CASSPRASGSATGELFF. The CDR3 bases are TGCGCCAGCAGCCCGCGAGCTAGCGGGAGCGCCACCGGGGAGCTGTTTTTT.

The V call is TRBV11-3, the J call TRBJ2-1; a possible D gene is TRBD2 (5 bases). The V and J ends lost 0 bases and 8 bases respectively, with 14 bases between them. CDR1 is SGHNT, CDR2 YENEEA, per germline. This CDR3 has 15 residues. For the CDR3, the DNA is TGTGCCAGCAGCTTAGATCATGAGGGCGGCTATGAGCAGTTCTTC. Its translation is CASSLDHEGGYEQFF. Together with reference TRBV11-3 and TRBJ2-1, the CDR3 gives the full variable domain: EAGVVQSPRYKIIEKKQPVAFWCNPISGHNTLYWYLQNLGQGPELLIRYENEEAVDDSQLPKDRFSAERLKGVDSTLKIQPAELGDSAVYLCASSLDHEGGYEQFFGPGTRLTVL.

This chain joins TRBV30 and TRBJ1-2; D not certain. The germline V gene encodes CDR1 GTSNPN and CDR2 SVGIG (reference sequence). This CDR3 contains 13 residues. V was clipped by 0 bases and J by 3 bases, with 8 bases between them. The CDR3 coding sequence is TGTGCCTGGAGTGTCAGCCTAGACTATGGCTACACCTTC. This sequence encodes CAWSVSLDYGYTF.

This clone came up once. DNA for the CDR3: TGTGCCAGCAGTGAAAGCCCTGACTACGAGCAGTACTTC. Amino acid sequence: CASSESPDYEQYF. The chain joins TRBV2 to TRBJ2-7; D remains unclear. Germline assignment: CDR1 SNHLY and CDR2 FYNNEI. The CDR3 has 13 residues. Trimming pared 2 bases from V and 3 bases from J, leaving 8 bases between.

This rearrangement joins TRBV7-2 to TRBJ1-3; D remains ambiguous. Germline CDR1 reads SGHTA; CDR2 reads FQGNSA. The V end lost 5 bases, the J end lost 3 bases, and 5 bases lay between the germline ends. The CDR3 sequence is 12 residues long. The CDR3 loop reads CASSLSGNTIYF. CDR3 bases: TGTGCCAGCAGCCTTAGTGGAAACACCATATATTTT.

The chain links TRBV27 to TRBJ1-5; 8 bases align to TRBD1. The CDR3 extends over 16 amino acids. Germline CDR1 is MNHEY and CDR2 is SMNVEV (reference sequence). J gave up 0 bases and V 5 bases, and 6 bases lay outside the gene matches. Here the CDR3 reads CASSPRTGSSNQPQHF. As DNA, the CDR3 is TGTGCCAGCAGTCCACGGACAGGGAGTAGCAATCAGCCCCAGCATTTT.

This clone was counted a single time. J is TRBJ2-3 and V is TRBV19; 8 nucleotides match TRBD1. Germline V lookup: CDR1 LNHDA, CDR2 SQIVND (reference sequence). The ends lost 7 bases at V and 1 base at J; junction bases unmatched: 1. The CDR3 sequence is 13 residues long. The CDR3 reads CASKDRGTDTQYF. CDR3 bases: TGTGCCAGTAAGGACAGGGGCACAGATACGCAGTATTTT.

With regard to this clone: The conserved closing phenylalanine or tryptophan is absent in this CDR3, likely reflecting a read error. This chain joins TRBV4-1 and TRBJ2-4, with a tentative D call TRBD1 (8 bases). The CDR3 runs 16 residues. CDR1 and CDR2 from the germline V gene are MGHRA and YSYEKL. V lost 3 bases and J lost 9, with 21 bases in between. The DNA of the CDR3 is TGCGCCAGCAGCCAGGCGACAGGGGCCAGGGGGGGCATTCAGTACTCC. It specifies CASSQATGARGGIQYS.

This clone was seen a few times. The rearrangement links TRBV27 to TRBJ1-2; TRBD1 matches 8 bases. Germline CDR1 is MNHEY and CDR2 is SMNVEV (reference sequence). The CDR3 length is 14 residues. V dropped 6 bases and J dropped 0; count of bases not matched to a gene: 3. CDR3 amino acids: CASRPGGANYGYTF. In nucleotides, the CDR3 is TGTGCCAGCAGGCCAGGGGGCGCTAACTATGGCTACACCTTC.

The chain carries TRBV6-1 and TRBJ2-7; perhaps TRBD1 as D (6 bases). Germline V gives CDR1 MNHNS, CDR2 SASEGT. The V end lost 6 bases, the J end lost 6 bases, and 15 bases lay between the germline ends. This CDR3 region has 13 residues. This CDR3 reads CASRDHRESEQYV. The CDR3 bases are TGTGCCAGCAGGGATCACAGGGAATCCGAGCAGTACGTC.

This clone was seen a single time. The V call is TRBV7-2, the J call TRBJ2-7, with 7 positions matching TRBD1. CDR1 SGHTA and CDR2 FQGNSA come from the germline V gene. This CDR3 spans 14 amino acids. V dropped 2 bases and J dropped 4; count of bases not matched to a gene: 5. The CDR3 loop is CASSLKGGLYEQYF. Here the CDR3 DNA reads TGTGCCAGCAGCTTAAAAGGGGGCTTGTACGAGCAGTACTTC.